This T cell receptor beta chain was identified in a study of shared clonotypes between healthy human individuals. Study-wide context: CD4 naive and memory got three plates each, CD8 naive two, CD8 memory one. Points from the study as a whole: Generally, naive subsets (rather than memory subsets) showed larger estimated richness.

As for this clone: Its cognate antigen is unknown.

The repertoire was sequenced with immunoSEQ multiplex PCR; TCRdb's copy has only in-frame clones and lacks some. Of hundreds of thousands of clones listed, roughly 72% are singletons. The V end was cut by 4 bases, the J end by 6 bases, with 13 bases between. Germline V gene sequence: CDR1 SNHLY, CDR2 FYNNEI. This CDR3 contains 14 residues. The specimen was memory CD4+ T cells sorted from blood. Subset given: CD45RA-negative fraction. The chain joins TRBV2 to TRBJ2-1, with D tentatively TRBD1 (7 bases). The clonotype comes from a woman aged 25 to 39 in good health. The DNA for the CDR3 is TGTGCCAGCAGTGGGAACAGGGGAGGCAATGAGCAGTTCTTC. Translation gives CASSGNRGGNEQFF.